The T cell receptor (beta chain) under discussion was sequenced for a study of cytomegalovirus exposure and HLA in healthy donors. It was with 60 Vbeta and 13 Jbeta primers that the PCR ran. Measured with immunoSEQ multiplex PCR; TCRdb has only the in-frame clones, and not every one. Among approximately 170,000 clones listed, roughly 80% were seen once. Only a few counts were recorded for this clone. Trimming cost V 2 bases and J 3 bases, with 15 bases left between them. Germline V gives CDR1 MNHEY, CDR2 SVGAGI. The CDR3 consists of 16 residues. This TCR derives from a man over 45 in good health and CMV-seropositive. The sequenced sample was PBMCs. This rearrangement joins TRBV6-5 to TRBJ2-3; TRBD2 might be the D (6 bases). The chain's CDR3 is CASSYLVPRGTDTQYF. Written as DNA, the CDR3 is TGTGCCAGCAGTTACCTCGTACCCCGGGGGACAGATACGCAGTATTTT.